The source of this T cell receptor (beta chain) is a study of spatial heterogeneity in lung cancer. Study background: An average of more than ten raw reads was observed per unique TCR and UMI combination.

This clonotype counts as medium-sized (0.01 to 0.1%). Its antigen is as yet unknown. V gave up 4 bases and J gave up 2 bases; unmatched junction bases: 5. Germline V lookup: CDR1 SGHTA, CDR2 FQGNSA. The CDR3 spans 15 residues. TCRdb called the 5' RACE reads again in MiXCR, with one record for every CDR3 protein. The sample consists of roughly 3,700 distinct CDR3 sequences, approximately 16% of them appearing once. Study-wide points: Detection of ubiquitous tumor TCRs in blood was higher at resection than follow-up.

Noted time point: sample taken at primary tumor resection. Whole RNA, isolated from tumor, nontumor lung or frozen PBMC, was sequenced without prior sorting. The approximately 67 donors had untreated early-stage non-small cell lung cancer. The sequences come from PBMCs, collected at surgery. V usage is TRBV7-2 and J usage is TRBJ2-1; 7 bases map to TRBD2. The sequence derives from a male donor with early-stage non-small cell lung cancer. CDR3 DNA: TGTGCCAGCAGCTCAGGAAGCGGGGCCTACAATGAGCAGTTCTTC. Its protein product is CASSSGSGAYNEQFF. Based on the CDR3 plus reference TRBV7-2 and TRBJ2-1, the full variable domain is GAGVSQSPSNKVTEKGKDVELRCDPISGHTALYWYRQSLGQGLEFLIYFQGNSAPDKSGLPSDRFSAERTGGSVSTLTIQRTQQEDSAVYLCASSSGSGAYNEQFFGPGTRLTVL.